This T cell receptor (beta chain) was retrieved from a study of OX40 agonist ivuxolimab in advanced cancers. Assay: immunoSEQ multiplex PCR; the TCRdb copy retains only in-frame clones and omits some. Of fewer than 45,000 clones listed, roughly 90% were seen once; the top ten hold approximately 16%. Germline CDR1 is SGHAT and CDR2 is FQNNGV. There are 11 residues in the CDR3. V lost 1 base and J 7 bases, leaving 5 bases between the germline ends. J is TRBJ2-7 and V is TRBV11-2; no firm D call. Here the sequenced sample was CD4+ or CD8+ T cells sorted from blood, taken in a trial of the OX40 agonist ivuxolimab. This receptor was obtained from an adult with an advanced solid tumor such as melanoma, head and neck, liver or kidney cancer. The CDR3 here is CASSLGSEQYF. CDR3 nucleotides: TGTGCCAGCAGCTTAGGGAGTGAGCAGTACTTC. Drawing the rest from reference TRBV11-2 and TRBJ2-7, the complete variable domain is EAGVAQSPRYKIIEKRQSVAFWCNPISGHATLYWYQQILGQGPKLLIQFQNNGVVDDSQLPKDRFSAERLKGVDSTLKIQPAKLEDSAVYLCASSLGSEQYFGPGTRLTVT.